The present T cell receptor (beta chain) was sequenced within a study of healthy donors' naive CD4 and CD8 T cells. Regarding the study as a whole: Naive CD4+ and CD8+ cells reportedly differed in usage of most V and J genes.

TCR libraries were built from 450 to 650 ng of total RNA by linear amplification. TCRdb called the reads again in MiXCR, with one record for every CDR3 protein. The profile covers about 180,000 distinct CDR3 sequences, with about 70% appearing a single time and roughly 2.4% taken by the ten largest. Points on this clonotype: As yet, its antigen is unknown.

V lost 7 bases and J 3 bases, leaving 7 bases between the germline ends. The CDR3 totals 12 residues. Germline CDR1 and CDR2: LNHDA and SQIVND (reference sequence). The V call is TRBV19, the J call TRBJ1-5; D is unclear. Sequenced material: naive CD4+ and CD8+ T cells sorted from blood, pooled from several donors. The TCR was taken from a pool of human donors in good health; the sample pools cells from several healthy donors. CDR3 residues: CASTYTNQPQHF. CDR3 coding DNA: TGTGCCAGTACCTACACCAATCAGCCCCAGCATTTT.